The rows below give T cell receptor beta chains drawn from one sample of a study of T-cell reconstitution after alpha-beta-depleted transplantation in children. A single record per CDR3 protein comes from TCRdb applying MiXCR to the PCR reads. Among about 7,200 distinct CDR3 sequences listed, approximately 5% were seen once. This specimen was PBMCs, mostly from graft donor cells, taken 180 days after TCRalphabeta/CD19-depleted stem cell transplant. These receptors were collected from a child younger than two who had a stem cell transplant for acute myeloid leukemia, so the T cells may come from the graft donor. CDR3s include the opening cysteine and the closing phenylalanine or tryptophan. A D gene is named only where the DNA matches it firmly. Rows give clone size only sometimes, using once, few, many, or a class for an expanded clone.

v_gene	abundance	j_gene	d_gene	CDR3aa	CDR3nt
TRBV11-3	many	TRBJ2-1	-	CASSEVANNEQFF	TGTGCCAGCAGCGAAGTGGCCAACAATGAGCAGTTCTTC
TRBV7-2	many	TRBJ2-7	-	CASSLDGASSYEQYF	TGTGCCAGCAGCTTAGATGGGGCGTCCTCCTACGAGCAGTACTTC
TRBV10-3	medium-sized	TRBJ1-1	-	CAISDGGRSEAFF	TGTGCCATCAGTGATGGGGGCCGATCTGAAGCTTTCTTT
TRBV7-2	large	TRBJ2-4	TRBD2	CASSPGTRRHIQYF	TGTGCCAGCAGCCCCGGGACTAGGAGGCACATTCAGTACTTC
TRBV6-6	many	TRBJ2-1	TRBD2	CASTRTSGNYNEQFF	TGTGCCAGCACTAGGACTAGCGGAAACTACAATGAGCAGTTCTTC
TRBV11-2	many	TRBJ2-1	TRBD2	CASSKGLAGPNEQFF	TGTGCCAGCAGCAAAGGACTAGCGGGCCCCAATGAGCAGTTCTTC
TRBV7-3	many	TRBJ2-3	TRBD2	CASSLTSGSSTDTQYF	TGTGCCAGCAGCTTGACTAGCGGGTCTAGCACAGATACGCAGTATTTT
TRBV12-5	-	TRBJ2-1	-	CASGSFASYNEQFF	TGTGCTAGTGGCTCCTTCGCCTCTTACAATGAGCAGTTCTTC
TRBV9	-	TRBJ2-5	TRBD2	CASSVWEGLAGETQYF	TGTGCCAGCAGCGTATGGGAGGGACTAGCGGGAGAGACCCAGTACTTC
TRBV28	many	TRBJ2-7	TRBD2	CASSTPGLAAEQYF	TGTGCCAGCAGTACTCCGGGACTAGCGGCCGAGCAGTACTTC
TRBV29-1	many	TRBJ2-1	-	CSVGGSSYNEQFF	TGCAGCGTTGGTGGGAGCTCCTACAATGAGCAGTTCTTC
TRBV12-3/TRBV12-4	many	TRBJ1-5	-	CASSLRQGNQPQHF	TGTGCCAGCAGTTTAAGACAGGGCAATCAGCCCCAGCATTTT
TRBV7-3	many	TRBJ2-3	TRBD1	CASSPDRYTQYF	TGTGCCAGCAGCCCGGACAGGTATACGCAGTATTTT
TRBV28	large	TRBJ1-1	-	CASNKSVWDTEAFF	TGTGCCAGCAATAAGTCAGTTTGGGACACTGAAGCTTTCTTT
TRBV30	many	TRBJ2-1	TRBD2	CAWSVRTSGRSSYNEQFF	TGTGCCTGGAGTGTAAGGACTAGCGGGAGGAGCTCCTACAATGAGCAGTTCTTC
TRBV30	many	TRBJ1-1	-	CAWIRGLVNTEAFF	TGTGCCTGGATCCGGGGGCTGGTGAACACTGAAGCTTTCTTT
TRBV10-2	many	TRBJ2-7	TRBD2	CASSESGTREYF	TGCGCCAGCAGTGAGTCCGGGACTAGGGAGTACTTC
TRBV24-1	many	TRBJ2-1	TRBD2	CATSGLAGGNYNEQFF	TGTGCCACCTCGGGACTAGCGGGAGGAAACTACAATGAGCAGTTCTTC
TRBV5-1	many	TRBJ2-7	TRBD2	CASSLGPLAGATYEQYF	TGCGCCAGCAGCTTGGGCCCACTAGCGGGCGCAACCTACGAGCAGTACTTC
TRBV3-1	-	TRBJ2-7	TRBD2	CASCQVSGRTYEQYF	TGTGCCTCCTGCCAAGTCAGCGGGAGGACCTACGAGCAGTACTTC
TRBV28	many	TRBJ2-2	TRBD1	CATSPVWTGGSGELFF	TGTGCCACCTCCCCCGTGTGGACAGGGGGATCCGGGGAGCTGTTTTTT
TRBV20-1	few	TRBJ1-4	-	CCARALAGRNNEKLFF	TGCTGTGCTAGGGCCCTCGCGGGGCGAAATAATGAAAAACTGTTTTTT
TRBV25-1	many	TRBJ1-1	TRBD1	CASPGTEFTEAFF	TGTGCCAGCCCCGGGACAGAGTTCACTGAAGCTTTCTTT
TRBV19	many	TRBJ1-1	-	CASRSGTTNTEAFF	TGTGCCAGTAGATCCGGGACAACGAACACTGAAGCTTTCTTT
TRBV5-1	many	TRBJ2-1	TRBD1	CASPGTGRSYNEQFF	TGCGCCAGCCCCGGGACAGGGAGGTCCTACAATGAGCAGTTCTTC
TRBV6-2/TRBV6-3	many	TRBJ2-5	-	CASSYMGVDETQYF	TGTGCCAGCAGTTATATGGGAGTGGATGAGACCCAGTACTTC
TRBV29-1	medium-sized	TRBJ2-7	TRBD1	CSVVIQGAGYEQYF	TGCAGCGTTGTTATCCAGGGGGCTGGGTACGAGCAGTACTTC
TRBV28	many	TRBJ2-7	TRBD2	CASTPGLAGYEQYF	TGTGCCAGCACCCCGGGACTAGCGGGATACGAGCAGTACTTC
TRBV28	medium-sized	TRBJ2-1	TRBD2	CASTKRDHNEQFF	TGTGCCAGCACAAAGCGGGACCACAATGAGCAGTTCTTC
TRBV10-2	many	TRBJ2-7	-	CASRRVGSYEQYF	TGCGCCAGCAGAAGGGTGGGGTCCTACGAGCAGTACTTC
TRBV18	many	TRBJ2-1	-	CASSPPRGINNEQFF	TGTGCCAGCTCACCACCGCGAGGAATCAACAATGAGCAGTTCTTC
TRBV29-1	medium-sized	TRBJ2-5	TRBD1	CSTDRGQETQYF	TGCAGCACTGACAGGGGCCAAGAGACCCAGTACTTC
TRBV7-8	many	TRBJ1-2	TRBD1	CASSPWTGGGYGYTF	TGTGCCAGCAGCCCCTGGACAGGGGGAGGTTATGGCTACACCTTC
TRBV28	many	TRBJ2-1	-	CASSLGYNEQFF	TGTGCCAGCAGCCTTGGGTACAATGAGCAGTTCTTC
TRBV28	many	TRBJ1-1	-	CASSTPGGENTEAFF	TGTGCCAGCAGTACCCCGGGAGGGGAAAACACTGAAGCTTTCTTT
TRBV7-9	many	TRBJ2-7	TRBD2	CASSLGGLATYEQYF	TGTGCCAGCAGCTTGGGAGGGCTAGCGACCTACGAGCAGTACTTC
TRBV12-3/TRBV12-4	many	TRBJ2-1	TRBD2	CASRRAGARDEQFF	TGTGCCAGCAGGCGAGCGGGAGCGCGGGATGAGCAGTTCTTC
TRBV28	many	TRBJ2-2	-	CASTSGGAPAGTGELFF	TGTGCCAGCACCTCCGGAGGCGCCCCGGCGGGCACCGGGGAGCTGTTTTTT
TRBV7-6	many	TRBJ2-2	-	CASSLEGGNTGELFF	TGTGCCAGCAGCTTAGAGGGAGGGAACACCGGGGAGCTGTTTTTT
TRBV6-2/TRBV6-3	many	TRBJ1-5	TRBD1	CASSLRTGRNQPQHF	TGTGCCAGCAGCCTTCGGACAGGTCGCAATCAGCCCCAGCATTTT
TRBV24-1	many	TRBJ1-1	-	CATNSGAEAFF	TGTGCCACCAACTCAGGAGCCGAAGCTTTCTTT
TRBV20-1	many	TRBJ2-7	-	CSALEGLIYEQYF	TGCAGTGCCCTAGAGGGGCTAATTTACGAGCAGTACTTC
TRBV30	many	TRBJ1-6	-	CAWELVEGSPLHF	TGTGCCTGGGAGCTGGTTGAAGGTTCACCCCTCCACTTT
TRBV5-1	medium-sized	TRBJ2-1	-	CASSSGNEQFF	TGCGCCAGCAGCTCCGGTAATGAGCAGTTCTTC
TRBV20-1	many	TRBJ2-2	-	CSARAGGAVTGELFF	TGCAGTGCTAGAGCGGGGGGCGCGGTCACCGGGGAGCTGTTTTTT
TRBV4-1	many	TRBJ2-1	TRBD1	CASSQAGQGITEQFF	TGCGCCAGCAGCCAAGCGGGACAGGGGATCACTGAGCAGTTCTTC
TRBV20-1	medium-sized	TRBJ2-1	-	CSATGTVFREQFF	TGCAGTGCTACGGGGACCGTCTTTAGGGAGCAGTTCTTC
TRBV7-3	medium-sized	TRBJ2-3	-	CASSPSNRDTQYF	TGTGCCAGCAGCCCCTCCAACAGGGATACGCAGTATTTT
TRBV9	few	TRBJ2-2	-	CASSVLQANTGELFF	TGTGCCAGCAGCGTCCTACAGGCCAACACCGGGGAGCTGTTTTTT
TRBV7-9	many	TRBJ1-4	-	CASSRRVGPTNEKLFF	TGTGCCAGCAGCCGACGAGTGGGGCCAACTAATGAAAAACTGTTTTTT
TRBV6-5	many	TRBJ1-4	-	CASSYSPTHNEKLFF	TGTGCCAGCAGTTACTCCCCAACCCATAATGAAAAACTGTTTTTT